The 26 T cell receptor beta chains presented below share a single source sample, sequenced in a study of molecular identifiers for immune sequencing clone quantification. MiXCR, run by TCRdb on the PCR reads, gives a single entry per CDR3 protein. The sample includes under 600,000 distinct CDR3 sequences, less than 30% seen only once; the top ten take under 0.8%. The sequenced sample consisted of naive CD8+ T cells from blood, with Jurkat cell RNA spiked in. The subset was: FACS-sorted CD8+CD4-CCR7+CD45RA+ naive T cells. These receptor sequences come from a human donor in good health. Some libraries in this study had Jurkat cell RNA spiked in.

About this clonotype itself: This could be a read error, since a much larger clone is one nucleotide away. V is TRBV7-8 and J is TRBJ1-1; D not resolved. This CDR3 has 14 residues. CDR1 and CDR2 from the germline V gene are SGHVS and FQNEAQ. The CDR3 sequence: CASSLVVGDTDAFF. The CDR3 coding sequence is TGTGCCAGCAGCTTAGTTGTGGGAGACACTGATGCTTTCTTT.

Many counts were recorded for this clonotype. V gene TRBV27 combines with J gene TRBJ2-3; tentative D call: TRBD2 (7 bases). CDR1 and CDR2 from the germline V gene are MNHEY and SMNVEV (reference sequence). Trimming left V 5 bases short and J 2 bases short, with 17 bases between. This CDR3 comprises 16 residues. Written as DNA, the CDR3 is TGTGCCAGCAGTCCCCTATGGGGGGGCGTCACAGATACGCAGTATTTT. Translation: CASSPLWGGVTDTQYF.

The chain employs TRBV27 and TRBJ2-1; 9 bases are a match to TRBD2. The CDR3 totals 16 residues. Trimming cost V 2 bases and J 3 bases; bases outside gene matches: 5. In germline, CDR1 is MNHEY, CDR2 SMNVEV (reference sequence). CDR3 protein: CASSLAGGPLYNEQFF. The CDR3, as DNA: TGTGCCAGCAGTTTAGCGGGAGGGCCGCTCTACAATGAGCAGTTCTTC.

As regards this clonotype: Its ends do not fully match the called genes, so a read error is possible. The J gene is TRBJ2-7, the V gene TRBV28, with 7 bases aligning to TRBD1. CDR1 and CDR2 from the germline V gene are MDHEN and SYDVKM. This CDR3 contains 14 residues. CDR3 DNA sequence: TGTGCCAGCAGCAATAACAGGGGAAAGTACGCGCAGTACTTC. This codes for CASSNNRGKYAQYF.

This clonotype occurred a few times. This chain connects TRBV27 to TRBJ2-7; 8 bases align to TRBD2. With V trimmed by 4 bases and J by 1 base, 6 bases remained unmatched. From germline, CDR1 is MNHEY and CDR2 SMNVEV (reference sequence). The CDR3 contains 15 residues. The DNA of the CDR3 is TGTGCCAGCAGTTATCGAGCGGGAGCGTCCTACGAGCAGTACTTC. Translating gives CASSYRAGASYEQYF.

The chain is built from TRBV7-9 and TRBJ1-1; tentative D call: TRBD1 (5 bases). Germline assignment: CDR1 SEHNR and CDR2 FQNEAQ (reference sequence). Trimming left V 7 bases short and J 3 bases short, with 12 bases between. The CDR3 extends over 13 amino acids. The CDR3 sequence: CASNIEGDTEAFF. CDR3 coding DNA: TGTGCCAGCAACATTGAAGGGGACACTGAAGCTTTCTTT.

The chain uses TRBV11-2 and TRBJ2-7; D gene ambiguous. The CDR3 totals 13 residues. V shed 5 bases and J shed 0 bases, with 8 bases lying between them. Germline-derived CDR1 and CDR2 are SGHAT and FQNNGV. As DNA, the CDR3 is TGTGCCAGCAGCCGACAAAGCTCCTACGAGCAGTACTTC. Its protein product is CASSRQSSYEQYF.

The V gene is TRBV7-9, the J gene TRBJ2-3; D is uncertain. The CDR3 covers 14 residues. The germline gives CDR1 SEHNR, CDR2 FQNEAQ (reference sequence). Trimming pared 1 base from V and 1 base from J, leaving 6 bases between. CDR3 loop: CASSLGFRTDTQYF. CDR3 bases: TGTGCCAGCAGCTTAGGGTTCCGCACAGATACGCAGTATTTT. Drawing the rest from reference TRBV7-9 and TRBJ2-3, the complete variable domain is DTGVSQNPRHKITKRGQNVTFRCDPISEHNRLYWYRQTLGQGPEFLTYFQNEAQLEKSRLLSDRFSAERPKGSFSTLEIQRTEQGDSAMYLCASSLGFRTDTQYFGPGTRLTVL.

A word on this clonotype: This could be a read error, since a much larger clone is one nucleotide away. The chain couples TRBV20-1 to TRBJ2-4; D is uncertain. The germline V gene encodes CDR1 DFQATT and CDR2 SNEGSKA (reference sequence). The CDR3 spans 13 residues. The CDR3 loop reads CSALDGSLGIKYF. For the CDR3, the DNA is TGCAGTGCTCTAGACGGCTCCTTAGGCATTAAGTACTTC.

This clonotype was counted a few times. The rearrangement links TRBV9 to TRBJ2-5; perhaps TRBD1 as D (6 bases). V was shortened by 4 bases and J by 9 bases, with 16 bases between the two germline ends. The CDR3 is 13 amino acids. The germline V gene encodes CDR1 SGDLS and CDR2 YYNGEE. The CDR3 is CASSPTGLQAQYF. The CDR3 nucleotides are TGTGCCAGCAGCCCCACAGGGCTCCAGGCCCAGTACTTC.

A word on this clonotype: A clone one base away is much larger, so this may be a read error. The chain joins TRBV6-2 or TRBV6-3 to TRBJ1-4; D unresolved. Germline V gene lookup returns CDR1 MNHEY and CDR2 SVGEGT. The CDR3 is 12 amino acids. This CDR3 reads CAGSYGSGKLFF. The CDR3 region has the DNA TGTGCCGGCAGTTATGGATCCGGAAAACTGTTTTTT.

Worth noting for this clonotype: Lacking the conserved final phenylalanine or tryptophan, this CDR3 likely reflects a read error. The limits of the CDR3 on the DNA are not certain, so only TCRdb's listed CDR3 is given. J is TRBJ1-1 and V is TRBV4-1; no check of the table's D call, TRBD1, against the DNA was made. Including both end residues, the CDR3 is 17 amino acids long. Germline-derived CDR1 and CDR2 are MGHRA and YSYEKL. The CDR3 sequence is CASSLPPGGSPPTEAVL.

Only one count was recorded for this clonotype. A read error may produce the germline difference seen at one junction end. The chain uses TRBV12-3 or TRBV12-4 and TRBJ1-4, with no clear D. CDR3 size: 15 residues. The CDR3, as DNA: TGTGCCAGCTCCCCGGTAGGGCGGACTAATGAAAAACTGCTTTTT. Its translation: CASSPVGRTNEKLLF.

The rearrangement joins TRBV6-5 to TRBJ1-1; 11 positions match TRBD1. The CDR3 runs 14 residues. V shed 6 bases, J shed 4 bases, and the junction held 4 bases outside the gene matches. Germline-derived CDR1 and CDR2 are MNHEY and SVGAGI. CDR3 DNA: TGTGCCAGCAGGTCCGGGACAGGGGGCACTGAAGCTTTCTTT. Translated, it gives CASRSGTGGTEAFF.

Note on this clonotype: No conserved phenylalanine or tryptophan is present at the end of the CDR3, so a read error is the likely explanation. The V gene is TRBV12-3 or TRBV12-4, the J gene TRBJ2-3; 7 nucleotides align to TRBD1. The CDR3 length is 14 residues. V gave up 3 bases and J gave up 4 bases; unmatched junction bases: 4. The DNA of the CDR3 is TGTGCCAGCAGTTTTGGGACAGACGCAGATACGCAGTATTCT. This codes for CASSFGTDADTQYS.

This clonotype was picked up many times. The chain links TRBV3-1 to TRBJ1-1, with a tentative D call TRBD1 (6 bases). This CDR3 has 16 amino acids. Germline values: CDR1 LGHDT, CDR2 YNNKEL (reference sequence). V gave up 4 bases and J gave up 0 bases, with 15 bases separating them. CDR3 DNA sequence: TGTGCCAGCAGCCCCCGTAAGGGGGGAATGAACACTGAAGCTTTCTTT. It is translated as CASSPRKGGMNTEAFF. Full variable domain (remainder filled in from reference TRBV3-1 and TRBJ1-1): DTAVSQTPKYLVTQMGNDKSIKCEQNLGHDTMYWYKQDSKKFLKIMFSYNNKELIINETVPNRFSPKSPDKAHLNLHINSLELGDSAVYFCASSPRKGGMNTEAFFGQGTRLTVV.

This clonotype was counted a few times. The rearrangement uses TRBV20-1 and TRBJ2-7; possibly TRBD1 for D (5 bases). Trimming stripped 3 bases from V and 4 bases from J, with 22 bases between. Germline lookup yields CDR1 DFQATT and CDR2 SNEGSKA (reference sequence). This CDR3 comprises 16 residues. The CDR3 spells CSARGFGARRNYEQYF. The CDR3, as DNA: TGCAGTGCTAGGGGGTTTGGGGCCCGACGTAATTACGAGCAGTACTTC.

The chain has TRBV25-1 and TRBJ1-1; unclear D gene. Trimming left V 4 bases short and J 5 bases short, with 11 bases between. From germline, CDR1 is MGHDK and CDR2 SYGVNS. CDR3 size: 13 residues. CDR3 in amino acids: CASSVGFMTEAFF. CDR3 in DNA: TGTGCCAGCAGTGTAGGGTTTATGACTGAAGCTTTCTTT.

The V and J genes are TRBV27 and TRBJ1-4, with D perhaps TRBD1 (6 bases). V shed 5 bases and J shed 8 bases, with 18 bases lying between them. Germline assignment: CDR1 MNHEY and CDR2 SMNVEV (reference sequence). This CDR3 has 15 amino acids. CDR3 DNA: TGTGCCAGCAGTACCCCACGGGGGGGCAAAGAAAAACTGTTTTTT. Its translation: CASSTPRGGKEKLFF. The full variable domain, its missing parts supplied by reference TRBV27 and TRBJ1-4, is EAQVTQNPRYLITVTGKKLTVTCSQNMNHEYMSWYRQDPGLGLRQIYYSMNVEVTDKGDVPEGYKVSRKEKRNFPLILESPSPNQTSLYFCASSTPRGGKEKLFFGSGTQLSVL.

J is TRBJ1-1 and V is TRBV29-1; D is unclear. CDR1 and CDR2 (germline): SQVTM, ANQGSEA. The V gene lost 4 bases and the J gene lost 1 base, with 4 bases spanning the gap. This CDR3 region has 11 residues. The CDR3 here is CSVAENTEAFF. The CDR3 bases are TGCAGCGTTGCAGAGAACACTGAAGCTTTCTTT.

On this clonotype itself: A much larger clonotype is one base distant, so this may be a read error. V and J are TRBV15 and TRBJ1-3; D possibly corresponds to TRBD1 (5 bases). Germline V gene sequence: CDR1 LNHNV, CDR2 YYDKDF (reference sequence). This CDR3 has 17 residues. V gave up 3 bases and J gave up 0 bases, with 15 bases separating them. CDR3 bases: TGTGCCACCAGCAGCCTTTGGGGCTCTAACTCTGGAAACACCATATATTTT. It encodes CATSSLWGSNSGNTIYF.

This clonotype was seen a single time. The rearrangement uses TRBV13 and TRBJ2-7; 7 nucleotides line up with TRBD2. The V and J ends lost 2 bases and 6 bases, in that order; junction bases with no gene match: 7. Germline loops: CDR1 PRHDT, CDR2 FYEKMQ (reference sequence). This CDR3 contains 14 residues. CDR3 region: CASSLRSWGGEQYF. DNA of the CDR3: TGTGCCAGCAGCTTACGGTCTTGGGGGGGCGAGCAGTACTTC.

This clonotype was observed a handful of times. J is TRBJ1-2 and V is TRBV4-3; D is possibly TRBD1 (6 bases). The V and J ends lost 1 base and 7 bases respectively, with 10 bases between them. The CDR3 sequence is 13 residues long. The V gene's germline CDR1 is LGHNA and CDR2 YSLEER. The CDR3 coding sequence is TGCGCCAGCAGCCAAGGAGGGGGAAGTGGCTACACCTTC. This translates into CASSQGGGSGYTF.

This clonotype turned up a few times. The V gene is TRBV28, the J gene TRBJ2-1; D uncertain. Trimming took 2 bases from V and 5 from J, leaving 10 bases between them. This CDR3 comprises 14 residues. Germline CDR1 MDHEN, CDR2 SYDVKM. CDR3 sequence (DNA): TGTGCCAGCAGTTTAGCCCCGAATAACAATGAGCAGTTCTTC. Amino acid sequence: CASSLAPNNNEQFF.

The chain carries TRBV5-6 and TRBJ2-3; 9 bases map to TRBD2. Germline values: CDR1 SGHDT, CDR2 YYEEEE. Trimming at V came to 0 bases and at J to 2 bases, leaving 4 bases not matched to a gene. The CDR3 is 16 residues long. The DNA for the CDR3 is TGTGCCAGCAGCTTGGCGGAGCGGGGGGCCACAGATACGCAGTATTTT. This translates into CASSLAERGATDTQYF.

As for this clonotype: This sequence may be a read error, since a much larger clone differs from it by one base. The J gene is TRBJ2-3, the V gene TRBV4-1; TRBD2 aligns across 10 bases. The germline V gene has CDR1 MGHRA and CDR2 YSYEKL. The CDR3 is 16 amino acids. For the CDR3, the DNA is TGCGCCAGCGGCCACTTACTAGCGGGGCCCACAGATACGCAGTATTTT. Its protein is CASGHLLAGPTDTQYF.